The 14 T cell receptor beta chains listed next were all sequenced from one sample in a study of T cells in tuberculosis (dated by TCRdb to 2016 to 2019). Receptors were amplified or captured by the immunoSEQ multiplex PCR assay. TCRdb obtained this table from immuneACCESS and retained in-frame rearrangements with V and J assigned. These tables miss some clones; where compared with another copy, unresolved V genes account for less than half of the shortfall, and the remainder is unexplained. The sample records approximately 30,000 clones, under 98% of which are singletons. Together, the top ten hold roughly 6% of the sample. The specimen was PBMCs. The receptors shown here come from a donor aged 10 to 29 with latent tuberculosis or without tuberculosis infection.

The chain has TRBV28 and TRBJ2-7; 7 bases map to TRBD1. The germline gives CDR1 MDHEN, CDR2 SYDVKM. V gave up 6 bases and J gave up 1 base; unmatched junction bases: 6. The CDR3 has 14 residues. CDR3 sequence reads: CASSSDRVSYEQYF. CDR3 DNA sequence: TGTGCCAGCAGCAGCGACAGGGTTTCCTACGAGCAGTACTTC.

This clone was seen a single time. This chain links TRBV29-1 with TRBJ1-1; tentatively, D is TRBD1 (5 bases). V lost 5 bases, J lost 3 bases, and 10 bases lay in between. This CDR3 has 12 residues. Germline V gives CDR1 SQVTM, CDR2 ANQGSEA. This chain's CDR3 is CSVTGSYTEAFF. The CDR3 DNA is TGCAGCGTTACAGGTTCCTACACTGAAGCTTTCTTT.

The rearrangement uses TRBV21-1 and TRBJ2-3; the D call in the table, TRBD1, was not verified against the DNA. TRBV21-1 is deemed a pseudogene. The CDR3 length is 17 residues. CDR3 sequence: CASSKEGTGGAADTQYF. The CDR3 DNA is TGTGCCAGCAGCAAAGAAGGGACAGGGGGCGCCGCAGATACGCAGTATTTT.

J is TRBJ2-7 and V is TRBV11-2; 9 bases align to TRBD1. The CDR3 is made up of 15 amino acids. The germline CDR1 and CDR2 sequences are SGHAT and FQNNGV. The junction had 10 bases not matched to a gene; V was cut back by 5 bases and J by 5 bases. CDR3 coding DNA: TGTGCCAGCAGCCGGAGCCGGGACAGGGTACACGAGCAGTACTTC. Translated: CASSRSRDRVHEQYF. Full variable domain (rest looked up from reference TRBV11-2 and TRBJ2-7): EAGVAQSPRYKIIEKRQSVAFWCNPISGHATLYWYQQILGQGPKLLIQFQNNGVVDDSQLPKDRFSAERLKGVDSTLKIQPAKLEDSAVYLCASSRSRDRVHEQYFGPGTRLTVT.

The J gene is TRBJ2-5, the V gene TRBV5-1; D perhaps matches TRBD2 (5 bases). Trimming stripped 4 bases from V and 5 bases from J, with 12 bases between. Germline V gene data show CDR1 as SGHRS and CDR2 as YFSETQ. The CDR3 is 13 residues long. CDR3 sequence reads: CASSPGMSETQYF. The CDR3 coding sequence is TGCGCCAGCAGCCCCGGGATGTCGGAGACCCAGTACTTC.

The V call is TRBV18, the J call TRBJ1-1, with TRBD1 matching over 9 bases. The CDR3 runs 15 residues. CDR1 is KGHSH, CDR2 LQKENI, per germline. The ends lost 4 bases at V and 4 bases at J; junction bases unmatched: 7. The CDR3, as DNA: TGTGCCAGCTCACGCCGACAGGGGGAGGGCACTGAAGCTTTCTTT. This gives the protein CASSRRQGEGTEAFF.

V gene TRBV10-2 combines with J gene TRBJ2-7; 15 bases match TRBD2. Germline V gives CDR1 WSHSY, CDR2 SAAADI. The V and J ends lost 4 bases and 4 bases, in that order; junction bases with no gene match: 2. CDR3 length: 15 amino acids. Written as DNA, the CDR3 is TGCGCCAGCAGTGGGACTAGCGGGAGGGCATACGAGCAGTACTTC. This gives the protein CASSGTSGRAYEQYF.

The gene calls are TRBV5-1 and TRBJ1-4; unclear D gene. In germline, CDR1 is SGHRS, CDR2 YFSETQ. V lost 0 bases and J lost 4, with 13 bases in between. The CDR3 is 16 residues long. CDR3 sequence reads: CASSLGLMGVNEKLFF. For the CDR3, the DNA is TGCGCCAGCAGCTTGGGCTTAATGGGAGTTAATGAAAAACTGTTTTTT.

This rearrangement joins TRBV7-2 to TRBJ2-7, with 15 bases matching TRBD2. Germline V gene sequence: CDR1 SGHTA, CDR2 FQGNSA. This CDR3 spans 14 amino acids. V lost 4 bases, J lost 12 bases, and 7 bases stayed unmatched. The CDR3 spells CASSSRTSGRAPYF. The CDR3 region has the DNA TGTGCCAGCAGCTCTCGGACTAGCGGGAGGGCCCCGTACTTC. Full variable domain (outside the CDR3, taken from reference TRBV7-2 and TRBJ2-7): GAGVSQSPSNKVTEKGKDVELRCDPISGHTALYWYRQSLGQGLEFLIYFQGNSAPDKSGLPSDRFSAERTGGSVSTLTIQRTQQEDSAVYLCASSSRTSGRAPYFGPGTRLTVT.

V is TRBV11-2 and J is TRBJ1-5; no clear D gene. This CDR3 contains 15 residues. Deletions cut 3 bases from V and 5 bases from J, with 14 bases between. From germline, CDR1 is SGHAT and CDR2 FQNNGV. The CDR3 spells CASSFGRGIYQPQHF. The DNA of the CDR3 is TGTGCCAGCAGCTTTGGACGAGGGATCTATCAGCCCCAGCATTTT.

This chain connects TRBV2 to TRBJ2-1, with D perhaps matching TRBD2 (5 bases). This CDR3 is 12 amino acids long. Germline V lookup: CDR1 SNHLY, CDR2 FYNNEI. V lost 8 bases and J lost 6, with 11 bases in between. The CDR3 DNA reads TGTGCCAGCCTCCGGGAAATCAATGAGCAGTTCTTC. It is translated as CASLREINEQFF.

This sequence joins TRBV30 and TRBJ1-5, with D possibly matching TRBD1 (6 bases). From germline, CDR1 is GTSNPN and CDR2 SVGIG (reference sequence). The germline V and J ends were trimmed by 0 bases and 6 bases, with 15 bases remaining between them. The length of the CDR3 is 15 residues. The CDR3, as DNA: TGTGCCTGGAGTGTTCAGGGGTTTCGTGGTCAGCCCCAGCATTTT. This codes for CAWSVQGFRGQPQHF. Combining the CDR3 with reference TRBV30 and TRBJ1-5 gives the whole variable domain SQTIHQWPATLVQPVGSPLSLECTVEGTSNPNLYWYRQAAGRGLQLLFYSVGIGQISSEVPQNLSASRPQDRQFILSSKKLLLSDSGFYLCAWSVQGFRGQPQHFGDGTRLSIL.

Here the CDR3 DNA reads TGCGCCAGCAGCTCCAGTCCCGGGACAGGCTCCGGTAACGTCCTGACTTTC. It yields the protein CASSSSPGTGSGNVLTF. The J gene is TRBJ2-6, the V gene TRBV5-1; 8 nucleotides agree with TRBD1. The CDR3 consists of 17 residues. Germline V gene lookup returns CDR1 SGHRS and CDR2 YFSETQ. V lost 3 bases and J lost 10; bases outside the gene matches: 15.

V is TRBV2 and J is TRBJ2-5; 7 nucleotides line up with TRBD1. Germline values: CDR1 SNHLY, CDR2 FYNNEI. The CDR3 has 13 amino acids. V gave up 3 bases and J gave up 3 bases; unmatched junction bases: 1. The CDR3 loop reads CASSETGKETQYF. As DNA, the CDR3 is TGTGCCAGCAGTGAGACAGGGAAAGAGACCCAGTACTTC. The whole variable domain, remainder taken from reference TRBV2 and TRBJ2-5, is EPEVTQTPSHQVTQMGQEVILRCVPISNHLYFYWYRQILGQKVEFLVSFYNNEISEKSEIFDDQFSVERPDGSNFTLKIRSTKLEDSAMYFCASSETGKETQYFGPGTRLLVL.